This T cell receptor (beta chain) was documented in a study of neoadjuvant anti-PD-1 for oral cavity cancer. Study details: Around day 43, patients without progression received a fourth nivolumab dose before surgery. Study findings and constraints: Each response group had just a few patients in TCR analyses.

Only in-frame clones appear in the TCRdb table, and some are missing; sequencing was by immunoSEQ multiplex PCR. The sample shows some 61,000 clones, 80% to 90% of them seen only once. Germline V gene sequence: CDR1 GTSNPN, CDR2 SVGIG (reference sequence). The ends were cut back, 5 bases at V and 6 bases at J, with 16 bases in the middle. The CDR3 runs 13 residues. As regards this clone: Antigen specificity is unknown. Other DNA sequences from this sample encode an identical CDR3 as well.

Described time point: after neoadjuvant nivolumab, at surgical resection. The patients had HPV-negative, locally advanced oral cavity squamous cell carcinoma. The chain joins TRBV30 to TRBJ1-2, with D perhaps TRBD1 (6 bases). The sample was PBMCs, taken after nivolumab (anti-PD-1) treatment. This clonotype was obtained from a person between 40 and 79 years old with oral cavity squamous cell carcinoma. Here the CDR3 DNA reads TGTGCCTGGGGGGGGCGGGGCTTCGATGGCTACACCTTC. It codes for CAWGGRGFDGYTF.